Below are 7 T cell receptor beta chains sequenced from a single sample in a study of blood T cell repertoires in COVID-19. TCRdb keeps only in-frame clones here, not all; method: immunoSEQ multiplex PCR. In the table there are approximately 270,000 clones, about 79% of which are singletons. The sample was peripheral blood. These TCRs come from a man older than 75 with acute or convalescent COVID-19.

The genes are TRBV11-2 and TRBJ2-2; 7 bases line up with TRBD2. Germline-derived CDR1 and CDR2 are SGHAT and FQNNGV. J lost 6 bases, V lost 5 bases, and 9 bases had no gene match. The CDR3 extends over 15 amino acids. As DNA, the CDR3 is TGTGCCAGCAGCGTGACTAGCTTTCGTGCCGGGGAGCTGTTTTTT. It encodes CASSVTSFRAGELFF.

The J gene is TRBJ2-2, the V gene TRBV9; TRBD1 agrees at 8 bases. Unmatched junction bases numbered 10, after V lost 0 bases and J lost 0 bases. The CDR3 runs 19 residues. Germline loops: CDR1 SGDLS, CDR2 YYNGEE. CDR3 residues: CASSVATGGLISNTGELFF. The CDR3 DNA reads TGTGCCAGCAGCGTAGCTACAGGGGGGTTGATTTCGAACACCGGGGAGCTGTTTTTT.

The CDR3 region has the DNA TGTGCCAGCAGCTTGGACAGAAATGGAAACACCATATATTTT. Residues: CASSLDRNGNTIYF. This sequence joins TRBV5-6 and TRBJ1-3; the D is unclear. V was clipped by 0 bases and J by 3 bases, with 7 bases between them. Germline-derived CDR1 and CDR2 are SGHDT and YYEEEE. The CDR3 is 14 amino acids.

CDR3 bases: TGTGCCAGCACCGGACTAGCGGGAACACCCGCCTACGAGCAGTACTTC. Translated, it gives CASTGLAGTPAYEQYF. V gene TRBV27 combines with J gene TRBJ2-7; 12 bases fit TRBD2. CDR3 size: 16 residues. CDR1 and CDR2 from the germline V gene are MNHEY and SMNVEV (reference sequence). V shed 7 bases and J 2 bases; nucleotides not matched to a gene: 9.

V gene TRBV24-1 combines with J gene TRBJ2-3, with TRBD1 matching over 10 bases. Germline V gene lookup returns CDR1 KGHDR and CDR2 SFDVKD. The CDR3 is made up of 16 amino acids. J lost 3 bases, V lost 3 bases, and 5 bases had no gene match. CDR3 DNA sequence: TGTGCCACCAGTGATCCGACAGGGGGCCCGACAGATACGCAGTATTTT. The encoded protein is CATSDPTGGPTDTQYF.

The rearrangement joins TRBV5-4 to TRBJ2-7, with D possibly being TRBD2 (5 bases). The CDR3 runs 14 residues. Germline loops: CDR1 SGHNT, CDR2 YYREEE (reference sequence). Trimming cost V 0 bases and J 6 bases, with 13 bases left between them. CDR3 sequence: CASSLGDGEREQYF. The CDR3 DNA reads TGTGCCAGCAGCTTGGGTGACGGGGAGCGCGAGCAGTACTTC.

The chain links TRBV24-1 to TRBJ1-5, with TRBD1 identical over 8 bases. Looked up from germline, CDR1 is KGHDR and CDR2 is SFDVKD. V gave up 5 bases and J gave up 0 bases; unmatched junction bases: 5. The CDR3 is made up of 16 amino acids. CDR3 loop: CATSAPGQDSNQPQHF. The DNA of the CDR3 is TGTGCCACCAGTGCCCCGGGACAGGATAGCAATCAGCCCCAGCATTTT.